The text below deals with one T cell receptor beta chain. Its antigen remains undetermined. No much larger clone is present one base from it, and per-base qualities are unavailable. The data belong to a study of vaccination and CD4 T cells after COVID-19 (dated by TCRdb to between 2020 and 2023). Background for the entire study: Every convalescent patient had a positive nasal swab PCR test for SARS-CoV-2, with mild disease in nine patients and severe disease in one. The time from the second vaccine dose to post-vaccine blood sampling had a median of roughly 77 days and ranged from roughly 13 to 241 days. For stimulating the cultures, overlapping spike peptide pools were used, derived from SARS-CoV-2 as well as from the common cold coronaviruses HCoV-NL63, HCoV-OC43 and HCoV-229E. Post-COVID blood samples were collected from convalescent patients a median of roughly 100 days after diagnosis, with a range of about 30 to 180 days. In roughly 11 COVID-19 convalescent patients and a handful of infection-naive healthy vaccine recipients, the spike-specific CD4+ TCR repertoire before mRNA vaccination was compared with the repertoire after mRNA vaccination. Each participant got two doses of either the Pfizer-BioNTech BNT162b2 vaccine (n=8) or the Moderna mRNA-1273 vaccine (n=2). The convalescent cohort included six males and four females, with two Hispanic individuals, seven Caucasians, two Asians and one multiracial person. Control cultures used a CEFX viral epitope pool as positive control, an HIV-1 Nef peptide pool as negative control, or no peptide. The paper's findings and limits, for the study overall: Only a relatively small number of convalescent patients were included in the study, and early timepoints following natural infection were not analyzed. Among convalescent patients, a median roughly 90% of the SARS-CoV-2-reactive clones seen after vaccination appeared only after vaccination, which suggests priming specific to the vaccine. Nearly all vaccine-specific clones in convalescent patients (304 of 307) were mono-reactive for SARS-CoV-2 spike rather than cross-reactive with common cold coronaviruses. Although the median number of SARS-CoV-2-reactive clonotypes went up from some 23 after infection to around 39 after vaccination, the increase was not significant.

The library was produced with PCR. At the Johns Hopkins FTIC core, DNA from the cultured CD4+ T cells underwent TCR sequencing with the Oncomine TCR Beta short-read assay. Genomic DNA was extracted from the cultured CD4+ T cells with the QIAamp micro DNA kit. Oncomine TCR Beta libraries made from cultured CD4+ T cells were pooled using unique dual indexes and sequenced on an Illumina iSeq 100. Processing in the source paper ran as follows. Non-productive sequences were removed, and CDR3s that did not start with C, did not end with F or W, or were shorter than 7 amino acids were discarded. The MANAFEST web application identified antigen-specific clonotypes by comparing peptide-stimulated wells against reference wells and other culture wells. An FDR below 0.05, an odds ratio above 5, and a productive frequency above 0.1% in at least two of three replicate wells were required for clones to be considered positive. A clonotype counted as cross-reactive if it showed significant expansion both in the SARS-CoV-2 spike wells and in at least one common cold coronavirus spike condition. Using R version 3.6.1, CDR3 homology was evaluated through Levenshtein distances (stringdist) along with unrooted phylogenetic trees (ape). TCRdb's own reprocessing of the public reads used fastp at Q25 and MiXCR and kept productive beta chains. Entries are consolidated by CDR3 protein sequence, retaining the most common genes and DNA. The V and J calls and clone size are TCRdb's, not the authors'. The sample records approximately 9,900 distinct CDR3 sequences, roughly half of which are singletons. Of the sample, under 20% is held by the ten largest clones.

The CDR3, cysteine through phenylalanine, is 13 amino acids long. The CDR3 DNA has 39 bases and is translated from base 1. Taken from the germline V gene, the CDR1 and CDR2 loops are SGHTA and FQGTGA. Ends trimmed: V by 4 bases, J by 6 bases; bases unmatched to a gene: 1. The sample's treatment or condition, from its label and the paper: approximately 10-day PBMC culture with coronavirus spike peptide pools or control peptides (ViraFEST assay). To expand antigen-specific T cells with peptide pools and then pick out the expanded clonotypes through TCR sequencing, the study relied on the ViraFEST assay. The convalescent patients' positive SARS-CoV-2 PCR tests fell between March and December 2020, which was before the Alpha, Beta and Delta variants emerged in the United States. Each well held around 2 million PBMCs cultured in IMDM containing roughly 5% human AB serum and approximately 9.8 IU/ml IL-2, with approximately 9.2 ug/ml peptide pools added. On days 3 and 7, half of the culture medium was replaced with fresh IL-2-containing medium. After 10 days of culture, CD4+ T cells were isolated by negative selection with the EasySep CD4+ T cell isolation kit. PBMCs were separated from whole blood using Ficoll-Paque Plus gradient centrifugation and then either used fresh or cryopreserved at -140C. Each culture condition was generally run in triplicate wells.

The sample was CD4+ T cells from blood, cultured in vitro. Recombination linked TRBV7-3 to TRBJ2-7; 12 bases in between match TRBD2. The sequence came from a human donor who had recovered from COVID-19. The DNA sequence follows: TGTGCCAGCAGCTCGGGACTAGCGGGCGAGCAGTACTTC. Its translation is CASSSGLAGEQYF.